This TCR beta chain was observed in a study of blood T cells in healthy people across ages. Germline V gene data show CDR1 as DFQATT and CDR2 as SNEGSKA (reference sequence). Trimming pared 3 bases from V and 4 bases from J, leaving 18 bases between. The length of the CDR3 is 16 residues. A second PCR of 7 to 11 cycles used a sample-barcoded 5' primer and a J-beta primer mix. TCRdb reanalysed the 5' RACE reads using MiXCR and keeps one entry per CDR3 protein. Among 1,500,000 or so distinct CDR3 sequences listed, roughly two fifths were seen once. This clonotype was found many times. The source is a young woman in good health. The rearrangement joins TRBV20-1 to TRBJ2-2; a possible D gene is TRBD2 (6 bases). Sequencing was carried out using blood. As DNA, the CDR3 is TGCAGTGCTAGCCCCTCACGGGAGCTGATCACCGGGGAGCTGTTTTTT. Translation: CSASPSRELITGELFF.